This T cell receptor (beta chain) was sequenced during a study of T cells in Graves' hyperthyroidism and ophthalmopathy. Study conclusions and caveats: Ophthalmopathy was separated from stable hyperthyroidism by a 13 V-J model.

The source material, RNA transcripts, was used to amplify TCR beta CDR3 regions. HTBI primers were employed in a first-round RT-PCR of the TCR CDR3. MiXCR, applied by TCRdb to the multiplex PCR reads, yields one record per CDR3 protein. This sample has 490,000 or so distinct CDR3 sequences; 20% occur once, and the top ten carry less than 55%. J gave up 1 base and V 6 bases, and 7 bases lay outside the gene matches. Germline V gene lookup returns CDR1 SNHLY and CDR2 FYNNEI. The CDR3 runs 15 residues. This clonotype has just a few counts. Antigen: not known. Uncontrolled infection, other autoimmune disease, pregnancy or lactation disqualified patients from enrolment.

Sequencing was carried out using blood. V and J are TRBV2 and TRBJ2-5; 8 bases fit TRBD1. The receptor's source is a man aged 35 to 55 with Graves' ophthalmopathy. As DNA, the CDR3 is TGTGCCAGCAGGGCAGGGGGCAACCCCCAAGAGACCCAGTACTTC. This sequence encodes CASRAGGNPQETQYF.